This T cell receptor (beta chain) was identified in a study of blood T cell repertoires in COVID-19. This clone was recorded a few times. Profiling relied on immunoSEQ multiplex PCR, and the TCRdb table lists in-frame clones only, not all of them. The sample has 150,000 to 200,000 clones, under 95% seen once. V dropped 3 bases and J dropped 3 bases, with 12 bases sitting between them. Per germline, CDR1 SGDLS and CDR2 YYNGEE. The CDR3 length is 15 residues. The specimen sequenced was peripheral blood. The chain combines TRBV9 with TRBJ1-4, with D possibly being TRBD1 (6 bases). The clonotype comes from a man in his 60s with active or convalescent COVID-19. DNA for the CDR3: TGTGCCAGCAGCGCCCCAGGGGCAGCTAATGAAAAACTGTTTTTT. Protein product: CASSAPGAANEKLFF.